The rows below give T cell receptor beta chains drawn from one sample of a study of blood T cell repertoires in COVID-19. Data came from immunoSEQ multiplex PCR; TCRdb stores just in-frame clones and leaves some out. In the table there are over 200,000 clones, about 83% of which are singletons. Sequenced sample: peripheral blood. The receptor source for this set is a man older than 75 with acute or convalescent COVID-19. The conserved cysteine and the conserved F or W are not part of the CDR3 here.

CDR3	J	V
ASSNRGPGANVLT	TRBJ2-6	TRBV19
ASSQGRGGTGANVLT	TRBJ2-6	TRBV3-1/TRBV3-2
ASSRGADREADTQY	TRBJ2-3	TRBV4-1
ASSLYRQQEAQY	TRBJ2-5	TRBV5-1
ASSATRVETGANVLT	TRBJ2-6	TRBV19
ASSPQLAGGRDEQY	TRBJ2-7	TRBV5-1
ASSPVSVSYEQY	TRBJ2-7	TRBV28
ASSETSGPYNEQF	TRBJ2-1	TRBV10-1
ASSLGGLQETQY	TRBJ2-5	TRBV5-1
ASSPGTGLGKTQY	TRBJ2-5	TRBV6-6
ASSQDTGVGGELF	TRBJ2-2	TRBV7-2
ASSPAGGPNTGELF	TRBJ2-2	TRBV7-9
ASSLEPPGARYSGANVLT	TRBJ2-6	TRBV11-2
ASSSAGGGGEQF	TRBJ2-1	TRBV7-9
ASSLGLYTGELF	TRBJ2-2	TRBV5-8
ASSFRGETQY	TRBJ2-5	TRBV28
SLALAGGPVEQF	TRBJ2-1	TRBV29-1
ASIPWTGESNQPQH	TRBJ1-5	TRBV23-1
ASSTLAGNSLYEQY	TRBJ2-7	TRBV19
ASSSRQGADYGYT	TRBJ1-2	TRBV5-4
ASSSSQIAASGETQY	TRBJ2-5	TRBV3-1/TRBV3-2
ASSLTGGRNEQF	TRBJ2-1	TRBV28
ASSSRGVPILGNSPLH	TRBJ1-6	TRBV2
ASSLILGGRSYEQY	TRBJ2-7	TRBV7-2
ASSLNILSPLH	TRBJ1-6	TRBV7-3
ASRGVGADTQY	TRBJ2-3	TRBV12-3/TRBV12-4
ASSLRTETRGHGYT	TRBJ1-2	TRBV7-8
ASSLRGYGGMGPDTQY	TRBJ2-3	TRBV7-3
ASSLRSPPVYNEQF	TRBJ2-1	TRBV7-6
ASSRGTGGTQETQY	TRBJ2-5	TRBV6-2/TRBV6-3